A selection of T cell receptor beta chains follows, all from one sample in a study of early T cells in non-severe SARS-CoV-2 infection. Using its own MiXCR run on the 5' RACE reads, TCRdb lists one record per CDR3 protein. This table holds some 32,000 distinct CDR3 sequences, roughly 6.6% found once. The sequencing sample was made of whole blood. These receptors all come from an adult who was a healthcare worker with PCR-confirmed SARS-CoV-2 infection or an uninfected control (not recorded which). The CDR3 runs from the conserved cysteine through the conserved F or W. Fields, in order: D gene, clone size, J gene, V gene, CDR3 protein, CDR3 DNA. A D gene is named only where the DNA matches it firmly. The size field is filled for only some rows; it gives once, few, many or a size class.

D gene: -
clone size: many
J gene: TRBJ2-1
V gene: TRBV5-1
CDR3 protein: CASSLSAWSSYNEQFF
CDR3 DNA: TGCGCCAGCAGCTTGTCGGCGTGGAGCTCCTACAATGAGCAGTTCTTC

D gene: -
clone size: many
J gene: TRBJ1-2
V gene: TRBV29-1
CDR3 protein: CSGGQPNGGYTF
CDR3 DNA: TGCAGCGGTGGACAGCCAAATGGGGGCTACACCTTC

D gene: -
clone size: -
J gene: TRBJ1-1
V gene: TRBV7-9
CDR3 protein: CASSLGTAGTEAFF
CDR3 DNA: TGTGCCAGCAGCTTAGGGACAGCGGGCACTGAAGCTTTCTTT

D gene: TRBD1
clone size: many
J gene: TRBJ1-1
V gene: TRBV9
CDR3 protein: CASSESYRGSTEAFF
CDR3 DNA: TGTGCCAGCAGCGAAAGCTACAGGGGCAGCACTGAAGCTTTCTTT

D gene: TRBD1
clone size: many
J gene: TRBJ2-7
V gene: TRBV19
CDR3 protein: CASSRDRAYEQYF
CDR3 DNA: TGTGCCAGTAGCCGGGACAGAGCCTACGAGCAGTACTTC

D gene: -
clone size: many
J gene: TRBJ2-4
V gene: TRBV7-2
CDR3 protein: CASSLVAPGNIQYF
CDR3 DNA: TGTGCCAGCAGCTTAGTGGCCCCGGGAAACATTCAGTACTTC

D gene: -
clone size: many
J gene: TRBJ1-1
V gene: TRBV18
CDR3 protein: CASSPPSRGTGTEAFF
CDR3 DNA: TGTGCCAGCTCACCCCCTTCGCGCGGGACGGGGACTGAAGCTTTCTTT

D gene: -
clone size: many
J gene: TRBJ2-5
V gene: TRBV19
CDR3 protein: CASSPGVRGETQYF
CDR3 DNA: TGTGCCAGTAGTCCCGGTGTCAGGGGAGAGACCCAGTACTTC

D gene: -
clone size: many
J gene: TRBJ2-2
V gene: TRBV10-3
CDR3 protein: CAISESSTNTGELFF
CDR3 DNA: TGTGCCATCAGTGAGTCGTCCACGAACACCGGGGAGCTGTTTTTT

D gene: -
clone size: many
J gene: TRBJ1-1
V gene: TRBV5-1
CDR3 protein: CASSPPMNTEAFF
CDR3 DNA: TGCGCCAGCAGCCCACCCATGAACACTGAAGCTTTCTTT

D gene: -
clone size: many
J gene: TRBJ1-5
V gene: TRBV5-1
CDR3 protein: CASSLLGHSNQPQHF
CDR3 DNA: TGCGCCAGCAGCTTGTTAGGACACAGCAATCAGCCCCAGCATTTT

D gene: -
clone size: medium-sized
J gene: TRBJ1-5
V gene: TRBV6-6
CDR3 protein: CASSYTLGLIRGNQPQHF
CDR3 DNA: TGTGCCAGCAGTTACACACTCGGACTGATCAGGGGCAATCAGCCCCAGCATTTT

D gene: -
clone size: many
J gene: TRBJ2-4
V gene: TRBV5-6
CDR3 protein: CASSLVGLKNIQYF
CDR3 DNA: TGTGCCAGCAGCTTGGTGGGCCTGAAAAACATTCAGTACTTC

D gene: -
clone size: many
J gene: TRBJ1-5
V gene: TRBV12-3/TRBV12-4
CDR3 protein: CASSFANQPQHF
CDR3 DNA: TGTGCCAGCAGTTTTGCGAATCAGCCCCAGCATTTT

D gene: TRBD2
clone size: many
J gene: TRBJ2-3
V gene: TRBV20-1
CDR3 protein: CSAGHLASGGDGDTQYF
CDR3 DNA: TGCAGTGCTGGACACCTAGCTAGCGGGGGGGATGGAGATACGCAGTATTTT

D gene: TRBD2
clone size: few
J gene: TRBJ2-3
V gene: TRBV2
CDR3 protein: CASNTPPWREGGTDTQYF
CDR3 DNA: TGTGCCAGCAATACCCCGCCTTGGCGGGAGGGTGGCACAGATACGCAGTATTTT

D gene: TRBD2
clone size: few
J gene: TRBJ2-5
V gene: TRBV4-2
CDR3 protein: CASSQTSGGAEGTQYF
CDR3 DNA: TGTGCCAGCAGCCAAACTAGCGGGGGGGCTGAGGGGACCCAGTACTTC

D gene: -
clone size: many
J gene: TRBJ2-1
V gene: TRBV19
CDR3 protein: CASSMVPQTYNEQFF
CDR3 DNA: TGTGCCAGTAGTATGGTTCCTCAGACCTACAATGAGCAGTTCTTC

D gene: -
clone size: few
J gene: TRBJ2-7
V gene: TRBV9
CDR3 protein: CASSPGGSAYEQYF
CDR3 DNA: TGTGCCAGCAGCCCCGGGGGTTCCGCCTACGAGCAGTACTTC

D gene: -
clone size: many
J gene: TRBJ1-5
V gene: TRBV10-3
CDR3 protein: CAISESTGSGNQPQHF
CDR3 DNA: TGTGCCATCAGTGAGTCGACTGGGAGTGGCAATCAGCCCCAGCATTTT

D gene: TRBD2
clone size: -
J gene: TRBJ2-1
V gene: TRBV12-5
CDR3 protein: CASGLVLSGRPDEQIF
CDR3 DNA: TGTGCTAGTGGTTTGGTATTGAGCGGGAGACCAGATGAGCAGATCTTC

D gene: -
clone size: many
J gene: TRBJ1-6
V gene: TRBV4-1
CDR3 protein: CASSQGQNNSPLHF
CDR3 DNA: TGCGCCAGCAGCCAAGGACAGAATAATTCACCCCTCCACTTT

D gene: TRBD2
clone size: few
J gene: TRBJ2-2
V gene: TRBV20-1
CDR3 protein: CSAPLLQRGGLGELFF
CDR3 DNA: TGCAGTGCACCTCTCCTTCAGCGGGGGGGCCTTGGGGAGCTGTTTTTT

D gene: -
clone size: many
J gene: TRBJ2-1
V gene: TRBV19
CDR3 protein: CASSIAGLSYNEQFF
CDR3 DNA: TGTGCCAGTAGTATTGCGGGCCTATCCTACAATGAGCAGTTCTTC

D gene: TRBD1
clone size: many
J gene: TRBJ2-2
V gene: TRBV6-2/TRBV6-3
CDR3 protein: CASTRRQGASGELFF
CDR3 DNA: TGTGCCAGCACGCGCCGACAGGGGGCTAGCGGGGAGCTGTTTTTT

D gene: -
clone size: few
J gene: TRBJ1-3
V gene: TRBV7-2
CDR3 protein: CASSFGQSSGNTIYF
CDR3 DNA: TGTGCCAGCAGCTTTGGACAGTCCTCTGGAAACACCATATATTTT

D gene: TRBD1
clone size: many
J gene: TRBJ1-2
V gene: TRBV7-9
CDR3 protein: CASSSRQGPIYGYTF
CDR3 DNA: TGTGCCAGCAGCTCTCGACAGGGGCCGATTTATGGCTACACCTTC

D gene: -
clone size: -
J gene: TRBJ1-1
V gene: TRBV5-1
CDR3 protein: CASSLLSTEAFF
CDR3 DNA: TGCGCCAGCAGCTTGCTCAGCACTGAAGCTTTCTTT

D gene: -
clone size: many
J gene: TRBJ1-1
V gene: TRBV18
CDR3 protein: CASSNREDTEAFF
CDR3 DNA: TGTGCCAGCTCAAACAGGGAGGACACTGAAGCTTTCTTT

D gene: -
clone size: many
J gene: TRBJ1-1
V gene: TRBV10-2
CDR3 protein: CASSVAGLGTEAFF
CDR3 DNA: TGCGCCAGCAGCGTTGCAGGGTTAGGAACTGAAGCTTTCTTT

D gene: TRBD2
clone size: many
J gene: TRBJ2-1
V gene: TRBV20-1
CDR3 protein: CSAKNSREGVYNEQFF
CDR3 DNA: TGCAGTGCCAAGAATTCGCGGGAGGGGGTCTACAATGAGCAGTTCTTC

D gene: -
clone size: few
J gene: TRBJ2-4
V gene: TRBV6-2/TRBV6-3
CDR3 protein: CASSREPTSKNIQYF
CDR3 DNA: TGTGCCAGCAGCCGGGAACCGACTTCCAAAAACATTCAGTACTTC

D gene: TRBD2
clone size: many
J gene: TRBJ2-1
V gene: TRBV6-6
CDR3 protein: CASSPPGLAVRQFF
CDR3 DNA: TGTGCCAGCAGTCCCCCGGGACTAGCTGTGCGGCAGTTCTTC

D gene: -
clone size: -
J gene: TRBJ1-2
V gene: TRBV7-8
CDR3 protein: CASSLQQGSDYGYTF
CDR3 DNA: TGTGCCAGCAGCTTACAACAGGGATCGGACTATGGCTACACCTTC

D gene: -
clone size: many
J gene: TRBJ1-1
V gene: TRBV6-1
CDR3 protein: CASSVLGNTEAFF
CDR3 DNA: TGTGCCAGCAGTGTACTAGGTAACACTGAAGCTTTCTTT

D gene: -
clone size: many
J gene: TRBJ1-4
V gene: TRBV7-9
CDR3 protein: CASSFTGLNEKLFF
CDR3 DNA: TGTGCCAGCAGCTTCACAGGCCTCAATGAAAAACTGTTTTTT

D gene: -
clone size: many
J gene: TRBJ2-1
V gene: TRBV12-3/TRBV12-4
CDR3 protein: CASSSRDTKFPQFF
CDR3 DNA: TGTGCCAGCAGTTCCCGGGACACGAAATTCCCGCAGTTCTTC

D gene: -
clone size: many
J gene: TRBJ1-6
V gene: TRBV28
CDR3 protein: CASTPPRGPLHF
CDR3 DNA: TGTGCCAGCACGCCCCCACGAGGACCCCTCCACTTT

D gene: TRBD2
clone size: many
J gene: TRBJ2-3
V gene: TRBV20-1
CDR3 protein: CSASSGAGTDTQYF
CDR3 DNA: TGCAGTGCTAGTAGCGGGGCGGGCACAGATACGCAGTATTTT

D gene: -
clone size: many
J gene: TRBJ1-2
V gene: TRBV12-3/TRBV12-4
CDR3 protein: CASSLGSFYGYTF
CDR3 DNA: TGTGCCAGCAGTTTGGGCAGCTTCTATGGCTACACCTTC

D gene: TRBD2
clone size: many
J gene: TRBJ2-1
V gene: TRBV30
CDR3 protein: CAWCPAGLEGMYEQFF
CDR3 DNA: TGTGCCTGGTGCCCCGCCGGACTAGAGGGGATGTATGAGCAGTTCTTC

D gene: -
clone size: many
J gene: TRBJ1-1
V gene: TRBV9
CDR3 protein: CASSVAGNTEAFF
CDR3 DNA: TGTGCCAGCAGCGTAGCGGGGAACACTGAAGCTTTCTTT

D gene: TRBD2
clone size: many
J gene: TRBJ2-3
V gene: TRBV7-2
CDR3 protein: CASKTSPLTDTQYF
CDR3 DNA: TGTGCCAGCAAGACTAGCCCACTCACAGATACGCAGTATTTT

D gene: -
clone size: -
J gene: TRBJ2-6
V gene: TRBV7-9
CDR3 protein: CASSVGGSGANVLTF
CDR3 DNA: TGTGCCAGCAGCGTCGGGGGCTCTGGGGCCAACGTCCTGACTTTC

D gene: -
clone size: many
J gene: TRBJ1-5
V gene: TRBV3-1
CDR3 protein: CASSGTLGPQHF
CDR3 DNA: TGTGCCAGCAGCGGGACACTTGGGCCCCAGCATTTT

D gene: -
clone size: -
J gene: TRBJ1-1
V gene: TRBV2
CDR3 protein: CASSEYREITEAFF
CDR3 DNA: TGTGCCAGCAGTGAATATCGAGAAATCACTGAAGCTTTCTTT

D gene: -
clone size: few
J gene: TRBJ2-7
V gene: TRBV27
CDR3 protein: CASSLHSRSDKQYF
CDR3 DNA: TGTGCCAGCAGTTTACACAGCCGGTCTGACAAGCAGTACTTC

D gene: -
clone size: many
J gene: TRBJ2-7
V gene: TRBV7-2
CDR3 protein: CASSPGMGESSYEQYF
CDR3 DNA: TGTGCCAGCAGCCCCGGGATGGGGGAGAGTTCCTACGAGCAGTACTTC

D gene: -
clone size: -
J gene: TRBJ2-3
V gene: TRBV11-3
CDR3 protein: CASSLASSTDTQYF
CDR3 DNA: TGTGCCAGCAGCTTAGCGTCCAGCACAGATACGCAGTATTTT

D gene: -
clone size: many
J gene: TRBJ2-5
V gene: TRBV7-2
CDR3 protein: CASSFQVGQETQYF
CDR3 DNA: TGTGCCAGCAGCTTTCAGGTGGGACAAGAGACCCAGTACTTC

D gene: -
clone size: many
J gene: TRBJ2-3
V gene: TRBV11-2
CDR3 protein: CASSLGSGLTDTQYF
CDR3 DNA: TGTGCCAGCAGCTTAGGGTCCGGACTCACAGATACGCAGTATTTT

D gene: -
clone size: many
J gene: TRBJ2-5
V gene: TRBV19
CDR3 protein: CASSPQGSAETQYF
CDR3 DNA: TGTGCCAGTAGTCCCCAGGGGTCTGCGGAGACCCAGTACTTC

D gene: -
clone size: few
J gene: TRBJ2-1
V gene: TRBV14
CDR3 protein: CASSQVSGGDEQFF
CDR3 DNA: TGTGCCAGCAGCCAAGTTTCGGGGGGCGATGAGCAGTTCTTC

D gene: -
clone size: many
J gene: TRBJ1-2
V gene: TRBV7-3
CDR3 protein: CASSPFQMGGYTF
CDR3 DNA: TGTGCCAGCAGCCCCTTCCAAATGGGTGGCTACACCTTC

D gene: -
clone size: many
J gene: TRBJ1-5
V gene: TRBV28
CDR3 protein: CASASNQPQHF
CDR3 DNA: TGTGCCAGCGCGAGCAATCAGCCCCAGCATTTT

D gene: TRBD1
clone size: many
J gene: TRBJ1-1
V gene: TRBV6-5
CDR3 protein: CASSPTGTVEAFF
CDR3 DNA: TGTGCCAGCAGCCCGACAGGGACCGTTGAAGCTTTCTTT

D gene: TRBD1
clone size: few
J gene: TRBJ1-1
V gene: TRBV20-1
CDR3 protein: CSASRGQGAGNTEAFF
CDR3 DNA: TGCAGTGCTAGTAGGGGACAGGGGGCTGGGAACACTGAAGCTTTCTTT